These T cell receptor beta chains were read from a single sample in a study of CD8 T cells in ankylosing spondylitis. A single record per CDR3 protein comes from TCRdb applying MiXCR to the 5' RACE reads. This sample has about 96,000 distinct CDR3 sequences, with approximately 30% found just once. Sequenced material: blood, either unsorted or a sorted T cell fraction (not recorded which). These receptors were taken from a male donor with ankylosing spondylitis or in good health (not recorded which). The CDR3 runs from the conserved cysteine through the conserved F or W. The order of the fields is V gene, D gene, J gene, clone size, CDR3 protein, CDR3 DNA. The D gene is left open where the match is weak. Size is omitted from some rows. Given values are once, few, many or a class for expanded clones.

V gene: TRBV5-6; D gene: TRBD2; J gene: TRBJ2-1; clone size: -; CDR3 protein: CASSLTGLASNEQFF; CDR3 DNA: TGTGCCAGCAGCTTGACCGGACTAGCTTCCAATGAGCAGTTCTTC
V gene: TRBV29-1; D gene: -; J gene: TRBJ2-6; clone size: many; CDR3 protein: CSVTRDVDSGANVLTF; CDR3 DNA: TGCAGCGTGACCCGGGACGTTGACTCTGGGGCCAACGTCCTGACTTTC
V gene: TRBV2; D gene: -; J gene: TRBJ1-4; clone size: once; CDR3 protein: CASRDRTANEKLFF; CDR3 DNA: TGTGCCAGCAGAGACCGGACAGCTAATGAAAAACTGTTTTTT
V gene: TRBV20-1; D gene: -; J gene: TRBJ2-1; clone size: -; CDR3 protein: CSVRTEHYDEQFF; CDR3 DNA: TGCAGTGTCAGGACAGAGCATTACGATGAGCAGTTCTTC
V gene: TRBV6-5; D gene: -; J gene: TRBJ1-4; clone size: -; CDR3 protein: CASSYFKIVTNEKLFF; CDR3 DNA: TGTGCCAGCAGTTACTTTAAAATAGTAACTAATGAAAAACTGTTTTTT
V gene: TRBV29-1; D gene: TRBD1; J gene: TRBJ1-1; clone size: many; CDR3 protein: CSVEGGSQQGGTEAFF; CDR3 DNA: TGCAGCGTTGAGGGAGGGTCCCAACAGGGGGGCACTGAAGCTTTCTTT
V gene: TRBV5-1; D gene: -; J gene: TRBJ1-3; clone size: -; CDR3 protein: CASSFIPTGGSQYSGNTIYF; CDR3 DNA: TGCGCCAGCAGCTTTATCCCTACCGGAGGGTCCCAGTACTCTGGAAACACCATATATTTT
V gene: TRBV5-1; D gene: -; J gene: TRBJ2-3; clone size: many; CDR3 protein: CASSLGADTQYF; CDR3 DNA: TGCGCCAGCAGCTTGGGGGCAGATACGCAGTATTTT
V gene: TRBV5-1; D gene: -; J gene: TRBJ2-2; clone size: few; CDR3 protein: CASSSRVLVSNTGELFF; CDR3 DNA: TGCGCCAGCAGCTCCCGAGTATTGGTCTCTAACACCGGGGAGCTGTTTTTT
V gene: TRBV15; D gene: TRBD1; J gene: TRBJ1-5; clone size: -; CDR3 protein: CATSRGWGQGNQPQHF; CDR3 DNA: TGTGCCACCAGCAGAGGATGGGGACAGGGGAATCAGCCCCAGCATTTT
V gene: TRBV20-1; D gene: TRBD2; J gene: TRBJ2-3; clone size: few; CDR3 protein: CSASVSGGEADTQYF; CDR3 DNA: TGCAGTGCTAGTGTCTCGGGGGGAGAGGCAGATACGCAGTATTTT